Shown below are 6 T cell receptor beta chains from a single sample sequenced in a study of blood T cells in healthy people across ages. Sample-barcoded 5' priming and a J-beta primer mix drove a second PCR of roughly 7 to 11 cycles. In TCRdb, the 5' RACE reads were re-called with MiXCR into one record per CDR3 protein. The sample includes 1.8 million or so distinct CDR3 sequences, roughly 43% of them seen just once. Material for sequencing was blood. The receptors stem from a human donor in good health.

There are a few counts of this clonotype. Germline and junction disagree at one end, which may indicate a read error. The chain joins TRBV5-1 to TRBJ1-1, with TRBD1 identical over 9 bases. This CDR3 comprises 13 residues. Germline V gene sequence: CDR1 SGHRS, CDR2 YFSETQ. CDR3 loop: CASSLRDRAEAFF. In DNA, the CDR3 is TGTGCCAGCAGCCTCCGGGACAGGGCTGAAGCTTTCTTT.

The genes are TRBV7-2 and TRBJ2-3; D uncertain. CDR1 and CDR2 (germline): SGHTA, FQGNSA. The germline V and J ends were trimmed by 1 base and 2 bases, with 10 bases remaining between them. The CDR3 spans 15 residues. For the CDR3, the DNA is TGTGCCAGCAGCTTAGGGTGGGCTCCCACAGATACGCAGTATTTT. It is translated as CASSLGWAPTDTQYF.

A note on this clonotype: One end of the junction varies from germline; a read error may be responsible. The chain employs TRBV6-1 and TRBJ1-2, with D perhaps matching TRBD1 (5 bases). The CDR3 length is 13 residues. CDR1 and CDR2 from the germline V gene are MNHNS and SASEGT. The CDR3 spells CAGRVSAGDGYTF. CDR3 coding DNA: TGTGCCGGCAGGGTTTCCGCGGGGGATGGCTACACCTTC.

The chain recombines TRBV15 with TRBJ1-2, with D uncertain. Trimming took 5 bases from V and 5 from J, leaving 15 bases between them. CDR1 and CDR2 from the germline V gene are LNHNV and YYDKDF (reference sequence). The CDR3 loop spans 14 amino acids. In DNA, the CDR3 is TGTGCCACCAGCGAAGGGAGGACGGTATATGGCTACACCTTC. Residues: CATSEGRTVYGYTF.

The J gene is TRBJ2-5, the V gene TRBV5-1, with 9 nucleotides matching TRBD2. The CDR3 is made up of 16 amino acids. The junction had 9 bases not matched to a gene; V was cut back by 2 bases and J by 4 bases. The germline V gene has CDR1 SGHRS and CDR2 YFSETQ. CDR3 loop: CASSLVAGGSGETQYF. The DNA for the CDR3 is TGCGCCAGCAGCTTAGTCGCGGGGGGGTCCGGAGAGACCCAGTACTTC.

A few counts support this clonotype. J is TRBJ2-2 and V is TRBV7-2, with D unresolved. The CDR3 covers 13 residues. The germline CDR1 and CDR2 sequences are SGHTA and FQGNSA. V was pared by 4 bases and J by 5 bases, with 8 bases between. CDR3 residues: CASSSVLTGELFF. In DNA, the CDR3 is TGTGCCAGCAGCTCAGTTCTTACCGGGGAGCTGTTTTTT.